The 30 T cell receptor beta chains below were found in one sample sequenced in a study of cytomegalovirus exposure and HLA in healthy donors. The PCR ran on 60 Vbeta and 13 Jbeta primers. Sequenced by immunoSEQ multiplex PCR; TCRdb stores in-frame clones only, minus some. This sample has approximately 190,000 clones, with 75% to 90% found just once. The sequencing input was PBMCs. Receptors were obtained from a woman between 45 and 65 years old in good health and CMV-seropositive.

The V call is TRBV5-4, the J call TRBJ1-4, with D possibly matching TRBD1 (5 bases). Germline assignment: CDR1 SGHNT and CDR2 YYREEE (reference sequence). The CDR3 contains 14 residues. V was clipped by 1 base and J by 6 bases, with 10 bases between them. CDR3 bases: TGTGCCAGCAGCTTGACAGGTCTGGATGAAAAACTGTTTTTT. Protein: CASSLTGLDEKLFF.

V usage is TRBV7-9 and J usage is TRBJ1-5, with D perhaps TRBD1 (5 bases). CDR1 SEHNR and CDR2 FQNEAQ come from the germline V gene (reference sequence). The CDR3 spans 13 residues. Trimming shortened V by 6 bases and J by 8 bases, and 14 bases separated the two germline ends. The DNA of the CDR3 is TGTGCCAGCAGAGGCGCAGGGAGGGAGCCCCAGCATTTT. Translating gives CASRGAGREPQHF.

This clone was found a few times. CDR3 nucleotides: TGTGCCAGCAGCTCCAGGGGGCCCTACACTGAAGCTTTCTTT. It translates to CASSSRGPYTEAFF. The chain uses TRBV7-8 and TRBJ1-1; 8 bases line up with TRBD1. The CDR3 covers 14 residues. Looked up from germline, CDR1 is SGHVS and CDR2 is FQNEAQ. V was clipped by 4 bases and J by 3 bases; unmatched bases: 4. Based on the CDR3 plus reference TRBV7-8 and TRBJ1-1, the full variable domain is GAGVSQSPRYKVAKRGQDVALRCDPISGHVSLFWYQQALGQGPEFLTYFQNEAQLDKSGLPSDRFFAERPEGSVSTLKIQRTQQEDSAVYLCASSSRGPYTEAFFGQGTRLTVV.

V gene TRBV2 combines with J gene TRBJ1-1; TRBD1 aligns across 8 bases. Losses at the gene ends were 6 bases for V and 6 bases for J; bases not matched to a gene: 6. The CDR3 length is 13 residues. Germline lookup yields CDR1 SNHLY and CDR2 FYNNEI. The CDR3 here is CASRSQQGAEAFF. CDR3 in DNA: TGTGCCAGCAGGTCCCAACAGGGGGCTGAAGCTTTCTTT.

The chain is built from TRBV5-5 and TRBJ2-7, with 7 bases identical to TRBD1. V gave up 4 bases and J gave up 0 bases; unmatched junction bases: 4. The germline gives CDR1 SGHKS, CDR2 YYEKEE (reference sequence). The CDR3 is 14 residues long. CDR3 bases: TGTGCCAGCAGCACCCGGGACAGCTCCTACGAGCAGTACTTC. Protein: CASSTRDSSYEQYF.

For the CDR3, the DNA is TGTGCCTGGGGGGGGAGCTCCTACAATGAGCAGTTCTTC. Its protein is CAWGGSSYNEQFF. The chain uses TRBV12-5 and TRBJ2-1; the match to TRBD2 covers 7 bases. Germline CDR1 and CDR2: LGHNT and FRNRAP. The CDR3 is made up of 13 amino acids. Full variable domain (rest looked up from reference TRBV12-5 and TRBJ2-1): DARVTQTPRHKVTEMGQEVTMRCQPILGHNTVFWYRQTMMQGLELLAYFRNRAPLDDSGMPKDRFSAEMPDATLATLKIQPSEPRDSAVYFCAWGGSSYNEQFFGPGTRLTVL.

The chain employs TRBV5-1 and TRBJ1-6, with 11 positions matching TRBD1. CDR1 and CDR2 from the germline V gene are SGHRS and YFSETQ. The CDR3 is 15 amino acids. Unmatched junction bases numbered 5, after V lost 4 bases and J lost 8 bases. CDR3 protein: CASSEGQGVDSPLHF. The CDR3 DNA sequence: TGCGCCAGCAGCGAGGGACAGGGGGTTGATTCACCCCTCCACTTT.

CDR3 residues: CASSPGSSGGTDTQYF. In nucleotides, the CDR3 is TGCGCCAGCAGCCCAGGATCTAGCGGGGGGACAGATACGCAGTATTTT. V and J are TRBV5-1 and TRBJ2-3; 11 nucleotides line up with TRBD2. V lost 4 bases, J lost 3 bases, and 7 bases stayed unmatched. This CDR3 spans 16 amino acids. Germline-derived CDR1 and CDR2 are SGHRS and YFSETQ.

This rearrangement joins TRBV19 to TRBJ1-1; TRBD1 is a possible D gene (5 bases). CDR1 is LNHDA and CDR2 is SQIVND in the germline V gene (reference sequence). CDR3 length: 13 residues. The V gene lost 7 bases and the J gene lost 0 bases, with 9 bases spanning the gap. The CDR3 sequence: CASKTALNTEAFF. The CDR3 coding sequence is TGTGCCAGTAAGACAGCACTGAACACTGAAGCTTTCTTT.

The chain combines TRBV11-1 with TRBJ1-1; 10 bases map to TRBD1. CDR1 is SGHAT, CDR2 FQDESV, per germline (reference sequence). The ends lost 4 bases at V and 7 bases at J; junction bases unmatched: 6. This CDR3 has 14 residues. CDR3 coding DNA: TGTGCCAGCAGCTCGACAGGGGGCTTGGGTGAAGCTTTCTTT. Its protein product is CASSSTGGLGEAFF.

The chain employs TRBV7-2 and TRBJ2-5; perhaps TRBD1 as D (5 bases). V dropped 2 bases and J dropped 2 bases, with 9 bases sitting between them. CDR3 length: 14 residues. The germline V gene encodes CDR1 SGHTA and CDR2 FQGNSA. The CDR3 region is CASSLRGLQETQYF. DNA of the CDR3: TGTGCCAGCAGCTTAAGGGGTCTACAAGAGACCCAGTACTTC.

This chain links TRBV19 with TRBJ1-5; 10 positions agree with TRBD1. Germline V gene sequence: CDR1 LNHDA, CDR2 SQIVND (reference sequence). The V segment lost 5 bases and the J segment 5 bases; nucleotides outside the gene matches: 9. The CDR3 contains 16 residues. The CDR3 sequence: CASSLPRDRGYQPQHF. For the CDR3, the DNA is TGTGCCAGTAGTCTTCCCCGGGACAGGGGTTATCAGCCCCAGCATTTT.

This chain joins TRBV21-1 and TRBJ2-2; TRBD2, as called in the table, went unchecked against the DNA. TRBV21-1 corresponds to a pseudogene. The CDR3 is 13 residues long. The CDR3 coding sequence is TGTGCCAGCAGCAATCGGGGTTCCGGGGAGCTGTTTTTT. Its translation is CASSNRGSGELFF.

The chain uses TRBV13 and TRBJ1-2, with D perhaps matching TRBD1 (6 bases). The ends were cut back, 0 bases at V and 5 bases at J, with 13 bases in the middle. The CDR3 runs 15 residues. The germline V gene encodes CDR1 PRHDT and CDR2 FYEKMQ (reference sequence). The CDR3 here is CASSLGQGTSYGYTF. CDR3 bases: TGTGCCAGCAGCTTAGGCCAGGGGACAAGTTATGGCTACACCTTC. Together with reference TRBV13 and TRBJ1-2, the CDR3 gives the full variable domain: AAGVIQSPRHLIKEKRETATLKCYPIPRHDTVYWYQQGPGQDPQFLISFYEKMQSDKGSIPDRFSAQQFSDYHSELNMSSLELGDSALYFCASSLGQGTSYGYTFGSGTRLTVV.

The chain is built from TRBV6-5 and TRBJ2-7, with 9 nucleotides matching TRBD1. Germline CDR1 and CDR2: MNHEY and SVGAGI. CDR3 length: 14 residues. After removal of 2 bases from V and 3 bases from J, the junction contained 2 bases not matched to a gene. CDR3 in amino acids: CASSYKGQGYEQYF. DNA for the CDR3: TGTGCCAGCAGTTACAAGGGACAGGGCTACGAGCAGTACTTC.

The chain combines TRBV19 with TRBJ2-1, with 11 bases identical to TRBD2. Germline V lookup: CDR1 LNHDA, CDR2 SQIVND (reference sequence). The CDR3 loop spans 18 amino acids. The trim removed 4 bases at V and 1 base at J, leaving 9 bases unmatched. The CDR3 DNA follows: TGTGCCAGTAGTAGACCGGGACTAGCGGCCCGTTCCTACAATGAGCAGTTCTTC. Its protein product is CASSRPGLAARSYNEQFF.

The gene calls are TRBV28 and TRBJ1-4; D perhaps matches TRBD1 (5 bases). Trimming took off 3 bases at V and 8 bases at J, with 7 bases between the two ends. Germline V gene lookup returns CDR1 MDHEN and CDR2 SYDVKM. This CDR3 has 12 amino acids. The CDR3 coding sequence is TGTGCCAGCAGTTTGAACAGGGAAAAACTGTTTTTT. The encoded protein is CASSLNREKLFF.

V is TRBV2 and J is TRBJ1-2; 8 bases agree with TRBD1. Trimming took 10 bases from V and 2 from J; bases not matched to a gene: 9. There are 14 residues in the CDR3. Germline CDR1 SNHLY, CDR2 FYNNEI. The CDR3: CATGQGGWNYGYTF. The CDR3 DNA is TGTGCCACCGGACAGGGAGGTTGGAACTATGGCTACACCTTC.

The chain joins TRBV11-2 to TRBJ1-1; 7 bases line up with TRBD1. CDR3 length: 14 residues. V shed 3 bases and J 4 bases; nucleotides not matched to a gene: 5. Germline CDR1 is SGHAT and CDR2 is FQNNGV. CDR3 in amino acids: CASSFNRGPTEAFF. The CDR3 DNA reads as TGTGCCAGCAGCTTCAACAGGGGACCCACTGAAGCTTTCTTT.

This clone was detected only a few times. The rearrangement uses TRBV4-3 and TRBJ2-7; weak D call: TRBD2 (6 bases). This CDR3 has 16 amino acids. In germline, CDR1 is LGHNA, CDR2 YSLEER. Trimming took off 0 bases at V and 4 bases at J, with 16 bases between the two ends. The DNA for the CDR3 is TGCGCCAGCAGCCAAGAAATACTAGCCACGAAGTACGAGCAGTACTTC. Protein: CASSQEILATKYEQYF.

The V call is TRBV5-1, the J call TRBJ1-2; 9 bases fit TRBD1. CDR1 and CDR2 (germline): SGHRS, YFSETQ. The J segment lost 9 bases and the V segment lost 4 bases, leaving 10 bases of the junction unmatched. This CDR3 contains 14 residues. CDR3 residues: CASSRDRDLSSYTF. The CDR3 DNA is TGCGCCAGCAGCCGGGACAGGGACCTATCTAGCTACACCTTC.

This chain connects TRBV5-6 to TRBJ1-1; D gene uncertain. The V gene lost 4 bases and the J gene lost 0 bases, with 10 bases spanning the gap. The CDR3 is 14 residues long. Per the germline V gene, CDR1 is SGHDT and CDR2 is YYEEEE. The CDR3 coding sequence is TGTGCCAGCAGCCCCGGACTGTTGAACACTGAAGCTTTCTTT. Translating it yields CASSPGLLNTEAFF.

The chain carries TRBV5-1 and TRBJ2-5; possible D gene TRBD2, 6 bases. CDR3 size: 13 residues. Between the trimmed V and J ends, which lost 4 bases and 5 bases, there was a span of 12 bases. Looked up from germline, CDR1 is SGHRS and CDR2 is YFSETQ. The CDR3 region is CASSATSGETQYF. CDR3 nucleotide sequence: TGCGCCAGCAGCGCGACCAGCGGGGAGACCCAGTACTTC.

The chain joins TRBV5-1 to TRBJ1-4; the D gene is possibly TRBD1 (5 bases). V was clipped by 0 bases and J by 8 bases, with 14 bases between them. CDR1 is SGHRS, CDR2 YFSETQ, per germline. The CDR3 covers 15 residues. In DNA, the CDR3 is TGCGCCAGCAGCTTGGTCCCAGGGACTACGGAAAAACTGTTTTTT. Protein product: CASSLVPGTTEKLFF.

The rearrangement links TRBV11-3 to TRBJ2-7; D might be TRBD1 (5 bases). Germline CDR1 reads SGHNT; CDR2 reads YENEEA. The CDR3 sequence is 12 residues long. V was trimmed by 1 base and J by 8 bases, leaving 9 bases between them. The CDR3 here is CASSLGGQKQYF. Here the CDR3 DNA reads TGTGCCAGCAGCTTAGGGGGCCAAAAGCAGTACTTC.

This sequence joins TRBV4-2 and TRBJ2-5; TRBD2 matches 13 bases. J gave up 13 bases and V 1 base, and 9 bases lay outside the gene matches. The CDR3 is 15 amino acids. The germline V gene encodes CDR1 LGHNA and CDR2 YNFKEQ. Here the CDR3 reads CASSQGGTSGAQPYF. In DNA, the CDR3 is TGTGCCAGCAGCCAAGGGGGGACTAGCGGGGCTCAACCGTACTTC.

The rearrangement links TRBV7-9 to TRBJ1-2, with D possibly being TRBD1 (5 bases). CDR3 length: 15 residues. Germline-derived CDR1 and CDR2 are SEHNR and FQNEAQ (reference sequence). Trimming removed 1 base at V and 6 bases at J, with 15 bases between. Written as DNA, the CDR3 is TGTGCCAGCAGCTTAGTTCTAGACAGCGTCAATGGCTACACCTTC. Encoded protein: CASSLVLDSVNGYTF. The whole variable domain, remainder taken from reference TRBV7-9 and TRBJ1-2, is DTGVSQNPRHKITKRGQNVTFRCDPISEHNRLYWYRQTLGQGPEFLTYFQNEAQLEKSRLLSDRFSAERPKGSFSTLEIQRTEQGDSAMYLCASSLVLDSVNGYTFGSGTRLTVV.

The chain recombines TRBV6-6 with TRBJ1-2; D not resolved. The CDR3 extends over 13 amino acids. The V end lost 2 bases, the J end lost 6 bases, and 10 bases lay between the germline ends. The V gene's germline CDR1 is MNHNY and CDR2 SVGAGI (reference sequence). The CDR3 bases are TGTGCCAGCAGTTACGCTGGCAGGAATGGCTACACCTTC. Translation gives CASSYAGRNGYTF.

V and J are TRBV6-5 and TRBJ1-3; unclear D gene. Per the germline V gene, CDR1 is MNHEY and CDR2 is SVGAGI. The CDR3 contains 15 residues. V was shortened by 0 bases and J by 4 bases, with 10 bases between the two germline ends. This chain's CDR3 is CASSYSDGGGNTIYF. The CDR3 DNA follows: TGTGCCAGCAGTTACTCTGACGGAGGCGGAAACACCATATATTTT.

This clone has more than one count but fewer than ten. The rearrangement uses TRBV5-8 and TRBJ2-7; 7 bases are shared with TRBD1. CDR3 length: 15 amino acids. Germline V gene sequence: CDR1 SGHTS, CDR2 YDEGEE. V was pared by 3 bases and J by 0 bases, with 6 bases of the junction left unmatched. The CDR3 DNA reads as TGTGCCAGCAGCTCCAGGGGGATGAGCTCCTACGAGCAGTACTTC. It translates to CASSSRGMSSYEQYF.